This T cell receptor (beta chain) comes out of a study of shared clonotypes between healthy human individuals. Remarks on this clone: Its matching antigen is unknown.

General study points: It was observed that 5% to 6.5% of naive CD4 clonotypes were shared across a handful of donors.

Several immunoSEQ plates held equal portions of the genomic DNA taken from each subset. The sorted-subset replicate PCRs were given roughly 200 ng DNA, which is tens of thousands of T cell genomes. TCRdb keeps only in-frame clones here, not all; method: immunoSEQ multiplex PCR. The sample has about 680,000 clones, about 90% seen once. Naive CD8 cells lacked CD45RO, underwent positive selection for CCR7 and left out terminally differentiated effector memory CD45RA+ cells. The donor population consisted of healthy HIV-negative adults with no recent acute infections or vaccinations. CDR1 SGHAT and CDR2 FQNNGV come from the germline V gene. CDR3 length: 16 residues. Trimming left V 3 bases short and J 1 base short, with 15 bases between.

The rearrangement links TRBV11-2 to TRBJ2-5; maybe TRBD2 (6 bases). The source material was naive CD8+ T cells sorted from blood. This TCR derives from a man younger than 40 in good health. CDR3 sequence (DNA): TGTGCCAGCAGCTTTGTAGCCAACGGGGGCCAAGAGACCCAGTACTTC. It encodes CASSFVANGGQETQYF. The variable domain in full, with the rest retrieved from reference TRBV11-2 and TRBJ2-5, is EAGVAQSPRYKIIEKRQSVAFWCNPISGHATLYWYQQILGQGPKLLIQFQNNGVVDDSQLPKDRFSAERLKGVDSTLKIQPAKLEDSAVYLCASSFVANGGQETQYFGPGTRLLVL.